The 24 T cell receptor beta chains listed next were all sequenced from one sample in a study of T cells after yellow fever vaccination. TCRdb independently ran MiXCR on the 5' RACE reads; one entry per CDR3 protein. Here the sample spans 35,000 to 55,000 distinct CDR3 sequences, about 6.8% being singletons. Sequencing used CD8+ T cells not binding an NS4B(214-222) dextramer, sorted from PBMCs, obtained 45 days after the yellow fever booster vaccination. The source of these receptors is a man younger than 45 who received the YFV17D yellow fever vaccine.

This clonotype showed up many times. The J gene is TRBJ2-6, the V gene TRBV15; 9 bases agree with TRBD1. V trimming: 5 bases; J trimming: 3 bases; junction bases outside the gene matches: 14. This CDR3 has 19 amino acids. The germline CDR1 and CDR2 sequences are LNHNV and YYDKDF (reference sequence). CDR3 in DNA: TGTGCCACCAGCCTTCCTTCGACAGGGGGTTCGGATGGGGCCAACGTCCTGACTTTC. The encoded protein is CATSLPSTGGSDGANVLTF.

This clonotype came up many times. This chain uses TRBV5-1 with TRBJ1-1, with a tentative D call TRBD1 (6 bases). With 3 bases removed from V and 10 bases from J, the gap between germline ends came to 22 bases. The CDR3 spans 15 residues. Germline V gene lookup returns CDR1 SGHRS and CDR2 YFSETQ. The CDR3 loop reads CASSSRAGDPPGAFF. CDR3 DNA sequence: TGCGCCAGCAGCTCTAGAGCAGGGGACCCACCCGGAGCTTTCTTT.

This clonotype has at least ten counts. This CDR3 is CASSWTGGNEQFF. In DNA form, the CDR3 reads TGTGCCAGCAGTTGGACAGGGGGCAATGAGCAGTTCTTC. The V call is TRBV6-5, the J call TRBJ2-1; 10 bases are shared with TRBD1. V shed 4 bases, J shed 6 bases, and the junction held 0 bases outside the gene matches. Germline V lookup: CDR1 MNHEY, CDR2 SVGAGI. The CDR3 is 13 amino acids.

This clonotype came up many times. CDR3 bases: TGTGCCAGCAGTGAATTGGCGGGAGGGCCAGGGCAGTTCTTC. This encodes CASSELAGGPGQFF. The gene calls are TRBV2 and TRBJ2-1, with 9 bases fitting TRBD2. The length of the CDR3 is 14 residues. J gave up 12 bases and V 2 bases, and 8 bases lay outside the gene matches. The germline V gene encodes CDR1 SNHLY and CDR2 FYNNEI.

This clonotype has just a few counts. The J gene is TRBJ2-1, the V gene TRBV4-3, with TRBD2 identical over 9 bases. Germline lookup yields CDR1 LGHNA and CDR2 YSLEER. The V segment lost 0 bases and the J segment 2 bases; nucleotides outside the gene matches: 14. The CDR3 length is 20 residues. The CDR3 DNA follows: TGCGCCAGCAGCCAAGATCCTGGCCAGGTTAGCGGGAGCCCCTACAATGAGCAGTTCTTC. Amino acids: CASSQDPGQVSGSPYNEQFF.

This clonotype was detected many times. V and J are TRBV28 and TRBJ2-4; D is undetermined. The CDR3 is 14 amino acids. The V gene's germline CDR1 is MDHEN and CDR2 SYDVKM. V dropped 8 bases and J dropped 0 bases, with 11 bases sitting between them. The DNA for the CDR3 is TGTGCCAGCCCCCACCCTGTAGCCAAAAACATTCAGTACTTC. Translation: CASPHPVAKNIQYF.

This clonotype was counted at least ten times. The gene calls are TRBV2 and TRBJ2-3; 8 bases align to TRBD2. This CDR3 is built from 15 residues. V trimming: 6 bases; J trimming: 2 bases; junction bases outside the gene matches: 7. The germline CDR1 and CDR2 sequences are SNHLY and FYNNEI. In DNA, the CDR3 is TGTGCCAGCAGCGGGACTAGGGCAGACACAGATACGCAGTATTTT. It translates to CASSGTRADTDTQYF.

This clonotype was seen ten or more times. The DNA of the CDR3 is TGTGCCAGCAGTCCGACCGGCTACAATGAGCAGTTCTTC. Its protein is CASSPTGYNEQFF. The chain uses TRBV25-1 and TRBJ2-1; D is uncertain. V was shortened by 5 bases and J by 3 bases, with 8 bases between the two germline ends. This CDR3 contains 13 residues. The V gene's germline CDR1 is MGHDK and CDR2 SYGVNS.

The V gene is TRBV12-3 or TRBV12-4, the J gene TRBJ2-1, with 11 bases that match TRBD2. The trim removed 8 bases at V and 7 bases at J, leaving 13 bases unmatched. The CDR3 totals 16 residues. This CDR3 is CASGLAGLQGRNEQFF. The CDR3 DNA is TGTGCCAGCGGACTAGCGGGCCTTCAAGGGCGGAATGAGCAGTTCTTC.

V gene TRBV15 combines with J gene TRBJ2-7, with D uncertain. The V gene lost 1 base and the J gene lost 1 base, with 14 bases spanning the gap. The CDR3 loop spans 16 amino acids. Germline CDR1 and CDR2: LNHNV and YYDKDF (reference sequence). As DNA, the CDR3 is TGTGCCACCAGCAGAGTGGGTGGTGGGTTTTCCTACGAGCAGTACTTC. It translates to CATSRVGGGFSYEQYF.

This clonotype was picked up many times. J is TRBJ2-1 and V is TRBV3-1, with D perhaps TRBD1 (6 bases). Trimming left V 1 base short and J 8 bases short, with 12 bases between. Germline values: CDR1 LGHDT, CDR2 YNNKEL (reference sequence). This CDR3 comprises 14 residues. DNA for the CDR3: TGTGCCAGCAGCCAAGCGGGCTCAGGGGATGAGCAGTTCTTC. Translation: CASSQAGSGDEQFF.

Only a few counts were recorded for this clonotype. The chain carries TRBV5-1 and TRBJ1-1; D not certain. V was pared by 4 bases and J by 6 bases, with 10 bases between. The CDR3 covers 12 residues. Germline assignment: CDR1 SGHRS and CDR2 YFSETQ. This CDR3 reads CASSPGWPEAFF. In nucleotides, the CDR3 is TGCGCCAGCAGCCCCGGTTGGCCTGAAGCTTTCTTT.

The chain recombines TRBV29-1 with TRBJ1-3; D unclear. Trimming took 6 bases from V and 1 from J, leaving 4 bases between them. Per the germline V gene, CDR1 is SQVTM and CDR2 is ANQGSEA. There are 11 residues in the CDR3. CDR3 protein: CSVVSGNTIYF. The CDR3 nucleotides are TGCAGCGTCGTTTCTGGAAACACCATATATTTT.

This clonotype has a handful of counts. The V gene is TRBV28, the J gene TRBJ1-4; D is uncertain. Germline V gene data show CDR1 as MDHEN and CDR2 as SYDVKM. Trimming shortened V by 5 bases and J by 7 bases, and 17 bases separated the two germline ends. This CDR3 spans 15 amino acids. The CDR3 protein is CASSQDRTLSEKLFF. DNA of the CDR3: TGTGCCAGCAGTCAAGACCGGACTCTCAGTGAAAAACTGTTTTTT.

This clonotype showed up many times. The chain uses TRBV5-4 and TRBJ2-7; D not certain. The CDR3 runs to 17 residues. Germline V gene data show CDR1 as SGHNT and CDR2 as YYREEE (reference sequence). The V end was cut by 1 base, the J end by 0 bases, with 17 bases between. Here the CDR3 DNA reads TGTGCCAGCAGCTTGTTCCCCCCAGATTCTAGCTCCTACGAGCAGTACTTC. Translation: CASSLFPPDSSSYEQYF. Full variable domain (missing parts from reference TRBV5-4 and TRBJ2-7): ETGVTQSPTHLIKTRGQQVTLRCSSQSGHNTVSWYQQALGQGPQFIFQYYREEENGRGNFPPRFSGLQFPNYSSELNVNALELDDSALYLCASSLFPPDSSSYEQYFGPGTRLTVT.

At least ten counts were recorded for this clonotype. The chain combines TRBV11-2 with TRBJ2-1; unclear D gene. Germline V CDR1 and CDR2: SGHAT, FQNNGV. The CDR3 covers 11 residues. The V and J ends lost 3 bases and 6 bases respectively, with 3 bases between them. The CDR3, as DNA: TGTGCCAGCAGCTTCACCAATGAGCAGTTCTTC. This codes for CASSFTNEQFF. Based on the CDR3 plus reference TRBV11-2 and TRBJ2-1, the full variable domain is EAGVAQSPRYKIIEKRQSVAFWCNPISGHATLYWYQQILGQGPKLLIQFQNNGVVDDSQLPKDRFSAERLKGVDSTLKIQPAKLEDSAVYLCASSFTNEQFFGPGTRLTVL.

There are many counts of this clonotype. This chain links TRBV29-1 with TRBJ2-7; TRBD1 might be the D (7 bases). CDR1 is SQVTM, CDR2 ANQGSEA, per germline. The V end lost 6 bases, the J end lost 4 bases, and 19 bases lay between the germline ends. This CDR3 comprises 14 residues. The CDR3 DNA sequence: TGCAGCGTGGAGGGGACAGCGGGTAAATACGAGCAGTACTTC. Translating gives CSVEGTAGKYEQYF.

This clonotype was detected ten times or more. The chain employs TRBV9 and TRBJ2-7; D could derive from TRBD1 or TRBD2 (6 bases each). CDR1 is SGDLS and CDR2 is YYNGEE in the germline V gene. The length of the CDR3 is 15 residues. V dropped 4 bases and J dropped 2 bases, with 16 bases sitting between them. The CDR3 reads CASSPWGDTTYEQYF. The DNA of the CDR3 is TGTGCCAGCAGCCCGTGGGGGGACACGACCTACGAGCAGTACTTC.

This clonotype was observed at least ten times. The chain employs TRBV29-1 and TRBJ2-2, with unresolved D. Per the germline V gene, CDR1 is SQVTM and CDR2 is ANQGSEA. V gave up 4 bases and J gave up 2 bases, with 8 bases separating them. This CDR3 has 13 amino acids. CDR3 loop: CSVGGFNTGELFF. CDR3 nucleotide sequence: TGCAGCGTTGGGGGATTTAACACCGGGGAGCTGTTTTTT.

This clonotype has just a few counts. The gene calls are TRBV5-6 and TRBJ2-7; possibly TRBD1 for D (6 bases). The CDR3 is 13 amino acids. Trimming took 2 bases from V and 3 from J, leaving 9 bases between them. Germline V gene lookup returns CDR1 SGHDT and CDR2 YYEEEE. The CDR3 DNA reads TGTGCCAGCAGCTTCACAGGGTTCTACGAGCAGTACTTC. This codes for CASSFTGFYEQYF. The full variable domain, rest sourced from reference TRBV5-6 and TRBJ2-7, is DAGVTQSPTHLIKTRGQQVTLRCSPKSGHDTVSWYQQALGQGPQFIFQYYEEEERQRGNFPDRFSGHQFPNYSSELNVNALLLGDSALYLCASSFTGFYEQYFGPGTRLTVT.

This clonotype was observed many times. V gene TRBV24-1 combines with J gene TRBJ2-1, with a tentative D call TRBD2 (6 bases). Trimming stripped 0 bases from V and 5 bases from J, with 16 bases between. The CDR3 is made up of 17 amino acids. Germline CDR1 and CDR2: KGHDR and SFDVKD. The CDR3: CATSDLGAGSLDNEQFF. CDR3 DNA: TGTGCCACCAGTGATTTGGGGGCCGGGAGTCTCGACAATGAGCAGTTCTTC.

The chain recombines TRBV28 with TRBJ2-3; either TRBD1 or TRBD2 may supply D (5 bases each). Germline CDR1 MDHEN, CDR2 SYDVKM. Trimming took off 4 bases at V and 4 bases at J, with 15 bases between the two ends. The CDR3 covers 15 residues. The CDR3 region has the DNA TGTGCCAGCAGTTCCCCCCGGGACCACCCAGATACGCAGTATTTT. Protein sequence: CASSSPRDHPDTQYF. Drawing the rest from reference TRBV28 and TRBJ2-3, the complete variable domain is DVKVTQSSRYLVKRTGEKVFLECVQDMDHENMFWYRQDPGLGLRLIYFSYDVKMKEKGDIPEGYSVSREKKERFSLILESASTNQTSMYLCASSSPRDHPDTQYFGPGTRLTVL.

The chain joins TRBV6-5 to TRBJ2-2, with D hard to call. This CDR3 comprises 15 residues. V was clipped by 6 bases and J by 3 bases, with 14 bases between them. CDR1 and CDR2 from the germline V gene are MNHEY and SVGAGI. CDR3 residues: CASSSLDAYTGELFF. DNA of the CDR3: TGTGCCAGCAGCTCCCTGGACGCCTACACCGGGGAGCTGTTTTTT.

This clonotype showed up many times. The chain is built from TRBV7-3 and TRBJ2-1, with unresolved D. The CDR3 runs to 15 residues. Per the germline V gene, CDR1 is SGHTA and CDR2 is FQGTGA. Deletions cut 0 bases from V and 4 bases from J, with 10 bases between. The CDR3 coding sequence is TGTGCCAGCAGCTTAACGGCGGAGCCATACAATGAGCAGTTCTTC. Translation: CASSLTAEPYNEQFF.